This T cell receptor beta chain derives from a study of T cell responses to AZD1222 COVID-19 vaccine. Study-level points and caveats: Baseline seropositivity characterized only a handful of AZD1222 recipients.

About this clone itself: Its antigen is unidentified.

The CDR3 covers 18 residues. Germline assignment: CDR1 MRHNA and CDR2 SNTAGT. V was pared by 0 bases and J by 1 base, with 7 bases of the junction left unmatched. Profiled with immunoSEQ multiplex PCR; TCRdb holds only in-frame clones, not every one. The sample yields about 160,000 clones, 75% to 95% seen once. The TCR was taken from an adult who received the AZD1222 COVID-19 vaccine. The V gene is TRBV6-4, the J gene TRBJ1-5; 9 bases map to TRBD1. Specimen: peripheral blood, collected 28 days after the second AZD1222 dose. Here the CDR3 DNA reads TGTGCCAGCAGTGACTCTAAGGACAGGGGAATCAGCAATCAGCCCCAGCATTTT. Encoded protein: CASSDSKDRGISNQPQHF.